What follows is one T cell receptor beta chain and its context. The antigen this receptor binds is unknown. No base-level quality is on record; no much larger clone is a single base apart. The CDR3, from cysteine to phenylalanine, totals 15 residues. Only the CDR3 region is kept as DNA, spanning 45 bases read in frame from base 1. V is shortened by 5 bases, J by 1 base, and the region joining them spans 15 bases. The germline V gene gives CDR1 as SQVTM and CDR2 as ANQGSEA. The donors were healthy, HIV-negative adults with no recently reported acute infections or vaccinations. Every donor was a Caucasian adult residing in Nashville, Tennessee, USA. In the unsorted samples, around 81 million PBMCs were counted, and genomic DNA was extracted using the QIAamp DNA Blood Mini kit. After blood collection by leukapheresis, PBMCs were isolated using Ficoll-Histopaque density gradient centrifugation and then cryopreserved in the vapor phase of liquid nitrogen.

TCR CDR3 regions were amplified from genomic DNA by multiplex PCR using the deep immunoSEQ assay. Genomic DNA extracted from each cell subset was distributed evenly over all wells of several immunoSEQ 96-well plates, and each plate served as one replicate. For unsorted PBMC, around 300 ng of genomic DNA, equivalent to tens of thousands of T cell genomes, went into each replicate PCR. Genomic DNA from unsorted PBMC was sequenced over ten immunoSEQ deep assay plates. Purified libraries were quantified with a Qubit 3.0 fluorometer, sized on a Bioanalyzer 2100, and re-quantified with the KAPA Library Quantification kit. Every immunoSEQ 96-well plate was sequenced on a dedicated single-read 150-cycle Illumina NextSeq 550 flow cell. Under the source paper's analysis protocol: Because the immunoSEQ output included only junctional sequences and no quality scores, the filtering could not be the same as the filtering used for full-length reads. Sequences were annotated with PyIR, a Python wrapper for IgBLAST v1.9, and V/J genes and CDR3 were assigned using IMGT germline references. Reads were filtered out if the reads had weak V/J assignments (E-value above 1e-6), no CDR3, stop codons, out-of-frame junctions, or ambiguous translated residues. A V3J clonotype was defined by an identical inferred V gene, J gene, and CDR3 amino acid sequence. To compute the percentage overlap between repertoires, the number of shared unique clonotypes was divided by the size of the smaller repertoire. Repertoire richness was assessed with RTK rarefaction, the Chao1 estimator, and Recon v2.1 estimates of unobserved clonotypes. TCRdb retrieved this table from immuneACCESS and kept in-frame rearrangements only. Not all clones are present; in checked studies, unresolved V genes account for under half, and no reason is known for the remainder. V and J calls and clone size are copied from that table; D and trimming were computed from the DNA. A total of more than 400,000 clones appear in this sample, around 85% of them only once. Clones ranked in the top ten supply 12% of the sample.

The sample originates from a study of shared clonotypes between healthy human individuals (dated by TCRdb to the early 2020s). About the study as a whole: A couple of women and a few men aged 18 to 49 years were included in the cohort. To estimate repertoire size and how much clonotype sharing occurs between individuals, the study deeply sequenced the blood TCR repertoires of five healthy adults. Different laboratories and diverse techniques were used to prepare libraries and sequence TCR repertoires, to increase sequencing depth and limit assay-specific biases. Leukapheresis yielded between about 0.9 and 9 billion PBMCs per donor.

The full study reports these points: Sampling was restricted to blood, and TCR repertoires in tissues likely differ from the TCR repertoires found in blood. Because the study included a small number of donors, the genetic and exposure-history diversity represented was limited. Pairwise subsampling indicated that sequencing depth was expected to affect the degree of clonotype sharing among donors.

The receptor was derived from a woman aged 40-49 years in good health. Some clones in this sample may be carry-over from other donors' samples. The receptor chain draws on TRBV29-1 and TRBJ2-1; a weak D assignment points to TRBD2 (6 bases agree). The sample consisted of PBMCs. The bases read TGCAGCGTTCAGCCTGGCGGGGCTTCCTACAATGAGCAGTTCTTC. Its translation reads: CSVQPGGASYNEQFF.